The rows below give T cell receptor beta chains drawn from one sample of a study of blood T cell repertoires in COVID-19. Measured with immunoSEQ multiplex PCR; TCRdb has only the in-frame clones, and not every one. Here the sample spans 90,000 to 100,000 clones, about nine tenths being singletons. The sequenced material came from peripheral blood. These receptors were taken from a man aged 50 to 60 with acute or convalescent COVID-19. Both conserved end residues are part of each CDR3. The order of the fields is CDR3 protein, CDR3 DNA, J gene, V gene, clone size, D gene. D genes are given only for firm matches. Rows give clone size only sometimes, using once, few, many, or a class for an expanded clone.

CASSRDSTAEQYF | TGTGCCAGCTCACGAGACAGCACGGCTGAGCAGTACTTC | TRBJ2-7 | TRBV18 | . | .
CASKVSEDSFYPYEQYF | TGCGCCAGCAAAGTTAGTGAGGACAGTTTTTACCCCTACGAGCAGTACTTC | TRBJ2-7 | TRBV5-1 | . | .
CAWRTSGSSDTQYF | TGTGCCTGGAGAACTAGCGGGAGTTCAGATACGCAGTATTTT | TRBJ2-3 | TRBV30 | . | TRBD2
CASSLGLAGEQFF | TGTGCCAGCAGCTTGGGACTAGCAGGTGAGCAGTTCTTC | TRBJ2-1 | TRBV11-3 | . | TRBD2
CASSKTPVAGPGGGELFF | TGTGCCAGCAGCAAAACCCCTGTAGCGGGACCCGGCGGGGGGGAGCTGTTTTTT | TRBJ2-2 | TRBV21-1 | . | .
CASSVPTRTGANVLTF | TGTGCCAGCAGCGTACCGACTAGAACCGGGGCCAACGTCCTGACTTTC | TRBJ2-6 | TRBV9 | . | .
CASSFGYGGTAISGNTIYF | TGTGCCAGCAGCTTTGGTTATGGGGGGACAGCCATCTCTGGAAACACCATATATTTT | TRBJ1-3 | TRBV5-4 | . | TRBD1
CASSSTTGNTIYF | TGCGCCAGCAGCTCGACAACAGGAAACACCATATATTTT | TRBJ1-3 | TRBV5-1 | . | .
CASSIGHRTYEQYF | TGTGCCAGCAGTATAGGACACCGAACCTACGAGCAGTACTTC | TRBJ2-7 | TRBV6-2/TRBV6-3 | . | .
CASIQGRMNTEAFF | TGTGCCAGCATACAGGGACGGATGAACACTGAAGCTTTCTTT | TRBJ1-1 | TRBV6-5 | . | .
CASSRPTGGKTGELFF | TGTGCCAGTAGTAGGCCGACAGGGGGGAAGACCGGGGAGCTGTTTTTT | TRBJ2-2 | TRBV19 | . | TRBD1
CASSSTGVGETQYF | TGTGCCAGCAGCTCAACAGGGGTTGGAGAGACCCAGTACTTC | TRBJ2-5 | TRBV11-2 | . | TRBD1
CAIAAGTASYEQYF | TGTGCCATTGCGGCCGGGACAGCTTCCTACGAGCAGTACTTC | TRBJ2-7 | TRBV6-5 | . | TRBD1
CASSTGQFGETQYF | TGTGCCAGCAGCACCGGACAGTTTGGGGAGACCCAGTACTTC | TRBJ2-5 | TRBV7-9 | . | .
CASSLVAGGSETQYF | TGCGCCAGCAGCTTGGTGGCGGGGGGCTCGGAGACCCAGTACTTC | TRBJ2-5 | TRBV5-1 | . | TRBD2
CAWTGRRTETQYF | TGTGCCTGGACTGGGAGACGGACGGAGACCCAGTACTTC | TRBJ2-5 | TRBV30 | . | .
CASSLSANPDGYGYTF | TGTGCCAGCAGCTTATCTGCGAATCCCGACGGGTATGGCTACACCTTC | TRBJ1-2 | TRBV7-8 | . | .
CASSYNRNQPQHF | TGTGCCAGCAGTTACAACAGGAATCAGCCCCAGCATTTT | TRBJ1-5 | TRBV6-5 | . | .
CASSIVNRNTGELFF | TGTGCCAGTAGTATAGTAAACAGAAACACCGGGGAGCTGTTTTTT | TRBJ2-2 | TRBV19 | . | .
CASSQQGQASSYNEQFF | TGCGCCAGCAGCCAACAGGGACAGGCAAGCTCCTACAATGAGCAGTTCTTC | TRBJ2-1 | TRBV4-3 | . | TRBD1
CASRGQGSYEQYF | TGTGCCAGTAGGGGACAGGGCTCCTACGAGCAGTACTTC | TRBJ2-7 | TRBV19 | . | TRBD1
CASSWASQETQYF | TGTGCCAGCAGTTGGGCATCTCAAGAGACCCAGTACTTC | TRBJ2-5 | TRBV6-5 | . | .
CASSPATGGAREQYF | TGTGCCAGCAGTCCCGCAACAGGGGGCGCGAGGGAGCAGTACTTC | TRBJ2-7 | TRBV27 | . | TRBD1
CASRLDSQDYNEQFF | TGTGCCAGCAGATTGGACTCGCAGGACTACAATGAGCAGTTCTTC | TRBJ2-1 | TRBV2 | . | .
CASSSTGTSGNYEQFF | TGTGCCAGTAGTTCTACCGGGACTAGCGGGAACTATGAGCAGTTCTTC | TRBJ2-1 | TRBV19 | . | TRBD2
CASRTSGVGTDTQYF | TGTGCCAGCAGGACTAGCGGGGTAGGCACAGATACGCAGTATTTT | TRBJ2-3 | TRBV2 | . | TRBD2
CASSIQGNGYTF | TGTGCCAGTAGTATACAGGGGAATGGCTACACCTTC | TRBJ1-2 | TRBV19 | once | .
CASSAGLAGVGPYNEQFF | TGTGCCAGCAGCGCAGGACTAGCGGGAGTAGGTCCCTACAATGAGCAGTTCTTC | TRBJ2-1 | TRBV9 | . | TRBD2
CASSLEVSYEQYF | TGTGCCAGCAGTCTTGAGGTCTCCTACGAGCAGTACTTC | TRBJ2-7 | TRBV6-5 | . | .
CATSNAGQGAIGELFF | TGTGCCACCAGTAATGCGGGGCAGGGGGCGATCGGGGAGCTGTTTTTT | TRBJ2-2 | TRBV24-1 | . | TRBD1
CASSLVAVGYEQYF | TGCGCCAGCAGCTTGGTGGCAGTTGGCTACGAGCAGTACTTC | TRBJ2-7 | TRBV5-1 | . | .
CASSPRGGANYGYTF | TGTGCCAGCAGCCCACGGGGGGGGGCTAACTATGGCTACACCTTC | TRBJ1-2 | TRBV3-1/TRBV3-2 | . | .
CASSPPFPGLAGAADTQYF | TGTGCCAGCAGCCCGCCCTTTCCCGGACTAGCGGGAGCGGCAGATACGCAGTATTTT | TRBJ2-3 | TRBV21-1 | once | .
CASSSPGTGGEKLFF | TGTGCCAGCAGCTCACCCGGGACAGGGGGTGAAAAACTGTTTTTT | TRBJ1-4 | TRBV7-8 | once | TRBD1
CASSLLVSNQPQHF | TGTGCCAGCAGCTTATTAGTTAGCAATCAGCCCCAGCATTTT | TRBJ1-5 | TRBV5-8 | . | .
CASSEVRGSRNEQFF | TGTGCCAGCAGTGAAGTACGCGGGAGTCGCAATGAGCAGTTCTTC | TRBJ2-1 | TRBV25-1 | few | TRBD2
CASSQAGTGTAFF | TGTGCCAGCAGCCAAGCCGGCACAGGTACAGCTTTCTTT | TRBJ1-1 | TRBV14 | . | .
CASSLGGSNQPQHF | TGTGCCAGCAGCTTGGGCGGGAGCAATCAGCCCCAGCATTTT | TRBJ1-5 | TRBV11-3 | . | .
CASSLGGRVGETQYF | TGTGCCAGCAGCTTAGGAGGGAGGGTCGGAGAGACCCAGTACTTC | TRBJ2-5 | TRBV5-6 | once | TRBD2
CSVPSGGGGYTF | TGCAGCGTCCCTTCTGGTGGCGGCGGCTACACCTTC | TRBJ1-2 | TRBV29-1 | . | .
CASSLTGTGDGYTF | TGTGCCAGCAGCTTAACCGGGACAGGAGACGGCTACACCTTC | TRBJ1-2 | TRBV7-9 | . | TRBD1